This T cell receptor (beta chain) was captured in a study of CD8 T cells in Susac syndrome. RNA, at roughly 0.45 to 1 ug, was reverse transcribed with random hexamers. With immunoSEQ multiplex PCR, TCR beta CDR3 was amplified across 54 Vbeta and 13 Jbeta. Via MiXCR, TCRdb re-called the immunoSEQ multiplex PCR reads, giving one row per CDR3 protein. The sample records about 300,000 distinct CDR3 sequences, 75% to 85% being singletons. Sequencing targeted TCR beta in T cells from blood (CD8+ and CD4+). The authors negatively isolated CD8+ and CD4+ T cells and FACS-enriched TEMRA cells. The study's findings and limits: The authors acknowledged that their TCR sequencing and HLA analysis involved a relatively small number of individuals.

CDR3 length: 13 residues. Trimming removed 6 bases from V and 6 bases from J, with 11 bases in between. Germline lookup yields CDR1 MNHEY and CDR2 SMNVEV (reference sequence). Remarks on this clonotype: Its antigen is as yet unknown.

Specimen: CD8+ T cells from PBMCs. This sequence originates from a human donor with multiple sclerosis. The genes are TRBV27 and TRBJ2-2; D unclear. CDR3: CASSSGDAGELFF. CDR3 nucleotides: TGTGCCAGCAGCTCCGGCGACGCCGGGGAGCTGTTTTTT.